These 24 T cell receptor beta chains came from one sample sequenced in a study of T cell repertoires and HLA-DP antigens. Their specific antigens are unknown. Data came from immunoSEQ multiplex PCR; TCRdb stores just in-frame clones and leaves some out. The sample carries about 89,000 clones, about 89% recorded once. The specimen sequenced was CD4+ T cells from PBMCs. Every receptor here comes from a middle-aged man in good health and CMV-seronegative.

J is TRBJ2-7 and V is TRBV5-1, with D perhaps matching TRBD2 (5 bases). Trimming pared 4 bases from V and 5 bases from J, leaving 25 bases between. This CDR3 comprises 17 residues. CDR1 is SGHRS, CDR2 YFSETQ, per germline. Written as DNA, the CDR3 is TGCGCCAGCAGCGGCGGGCACTCCGGGCCCAGCTGGGACGAGCAGTACTTC. It translates to CASSGGHSGPSWDEQYF.

The V call is TRBV5-1, the J call TRBJ2-3; tentatively, D is TRBD2 (6 bases). This CDR3 contains 16 residues. Germline CDR1 SGHRS, CDR2 YFSETQ. With 4 bases removed from V and 3 bases from J, the gap between germline ends came to 18 bases. The CDR3, as DNA: TGCGCCAGCAGCGGGGGTGGTGGCGGGATAACAGATACGCAGTATTTT. Translation: CASSGGGGGITDTQYF.

The chain carries TRBV9 and TRBJ2-6; the match to TRBD1 covers 10 bases. This CDR3 is 16 amino acids long. Trimming cost V 7 bases and J 4 bases; bases outside gene matches: 8. Germline V CDR1 and CDR2: SGDLS, YYNGEE. The chain's CDR3 is CASDRGLGRGANVLTF. The DNA for the CDR3 is TGTGCCAGCGACAGGGGGCTTGGTCGGGGGGCCAACGTCCTGACTTTC.

This rearrangement joins TRBV5-5 to TRBJ2-7, with TRBD2 matching over 7 bases. The CDR3 has 18 residues. V shed 4 bases, J shed 1 base, and the junction held 17 bases outside the gene matches. Germline values: CDR1 SGHKS, CDR2 YYEKEE (reference sequence). The CDR3 sequence is CASSPPEGRGTSSYEQYF. CDR3 DNA: TGTGCCAGCAGCCCCCCGGAAGGGCGGGGGACCTCTTCCTACGAGCAGTACTTC. The full variable domain, in which reference TRBV5-5 and TRBJ2-7 provide the parts outside the CDR3, is DAGVTQSPTHLIKTRGQQVTLRCSPISGHKSVSWYQQVLGQGPQFIFQYYEKEERGRGNFPDRFSARQFPNYSSELNVNALLLGDSALYLCASSPPEGRGTSSYEQYFGPGTRLTVT.

The chain recombines TRBV5-1 with TRBJ2-2, with D perhaps TRBD1 or TRBD2 (6 bases each). The CDR3 is 15 amino acids. In germline, CDR1 is SGHRS, CDR2 YFSETQ. V dropped 5 bases and J dropped 1 base, with 12 bases sitting between them. This chain's CDR3 is CASSAGQWNTGELFF. CDR3 DNA sequence: TGCGCCAGCAGTGCGGGACAATGGAACACCGGGGAGCTGTTTTTT.

This clone was seen once. An end of the junction does not agree with germline; a read error may underlie this. The sample holds other DNA sequences that translate to the same CDR3. This chain connects TRBV27 to TRBJ2-5; D is possibly TRBD1 (5 bases). Germline assignment: CDR1 MNHEY and CDR2 SMNVEV (reference sequence). This CDR3 contains 15 residues. The CDR3 here is CASSTRTNYQETQYF. The CDR3 bases are TGTGCCAGCAGTACGAGGACAAACTACCAAGAGACCCAATACTTC.

This chain links TRBV7-9 with TRBJ1-1, with unresolved D. CDR1 and CDR2 from the germline V gene are SEHNR and FQNEAQ (reference sequence). Trimming took 10 bases from V and 1 from J, leaving 16 bases between them. The CDR3 consists of 14 residues. The CDR3 protein is CATRGGGGNTEAFF. The CDR3 DNA reads TGTGCCACTCGTGGCGGCGGAGGGAACACTGAAGCTTTCTTT.

The V call is TRBV4-3, the J call TRBJ1-2, with TRBD1 matching 7 bases. CDR1 and CDR2 (germline): LGHNA, YSLEER. The ends lost 1 base at V and 6 bases at J; junction bases unmatched: 11. CDR3 size: 16 residues. The CDR3 DNA follows: TGCGCCAGCAGCCAAGGAGCAGCAGGGGGGCGGAATGGCTACACCTTC. It encodes CASSQGAAGGRNGYTF.

About this clone itself: A read error may produce the germline difference seen at one junction end. The chain links TRBV4-3 to TRBJ2-1; D remains unclear. Germline V gene sequence: CDR1 LGHNA, CDR2 YSLEER. The CDR3 has 15 residues. The CDR3 region is CASSQDSQINNGQFF. In DNA form, the CDR3 reads TGCGCCAGCAGCCAAGATTCACAGATAAACAATGGGCAGTTCTTC.

The chain has TRBV6-4 and TRBJ2-2; D may be TRBD2 (6 bases). CDR1 and CDR2 (germline): MRHNA, SNTAGT. The V and J ends lost 4 bases and 3 bases respectively, with 27 bases between them. The CDR3 covers 20 residues. The CDR3 region is CASSVLPPLSGGGHTGELFF. The CDR3 bases are TGTGCCAGCAGTGTCCTTCCTCCTTTAAGCGGCGGAGGGCACACCGGGGAGCTGTTTTTT.

V gene TRBV19 combines with J gene TRBJ2-2, with 8 bases identical to TRBD2. Trimming at V came to 7 bases and at J to 1 base, leaving 11 bases not matched to a gene. Looked up from germline, CDR1 is LNHDA and CDR2 is SQIVND (reference sequence). This CDR3 is 17 amino acids long. The CDR3 loop reads CASTDSGTRVNTGELFF. CDR3 DNA sequence: TGTGCCAGTACCGACTCCGGGACTAGAGTGAACACCGGGGAGCTGTTTTTT.

The chain recombines TRBV10-3 with TRBJ2-3; 7 nucleotides align to TRBD1. V dropped 0 bases and J dropped 6; count of bases not matched to a gene: 6. CDR3 length equals 15 residues. Per germline, CDR1 ENHRY and CDR2 SYGVKD. The CDR3 DNA reads as TGTGCCATCAGTGAGTCTTCGACAGGGTCCGATACGCAGTATTTT. It encodes CAISESSTGSDTQYF.

J is TRBJ2-5 and V is TRBV9; 8 bases line up with TRBD1. The CDR3 is made up of 14 amino acids. The V gene end was trimmed by 0 bases and the J gene end by 4 bases; junction bases not matched to a gene: 2. Germline lookup yields CDR1 SGDLS and CDR2 YYNGEE. CDR3 nucleotides: TGTGCCAGCAGCGTAGGCGACAGGGGAGAGACCCAGTACTTC. Residues: CASSVGDRGETQYF.

The V gene is TRBV2, the J gene TRBJ1-6; D is undetermined. The CDR3 has 17 amino acids. The germline V and J ends were trimmed by 8 bases and 0 bases, with 17 bases remaining between them. Germline V gene lookup returns CDR1 SNHLY and CDR2 FYNNEI. DNA for the CDR3: TGTGCCAGCTCCCTGCCAGGTTCCTCCTCCTATAATTCACCCCTCCACTTT. This codes for CASSLPGSSSYNSPLHF. The full variable domain, in which reference TRBV2 and TRBJ1-6 provide the parts outside the CDR3, is EPEVTQTPSHQVTQMGQEVILRCVPISNHLYFYWYRQILGQKVEFLVSFYNNEISEKSEIFDDQFSVERPDGSNFTLKIRSTKLEDSAMYFCASSLPGSSSYNSPLHFGNGTRLTVT.

V gene TRBV7-2 combines with J gene TRBJ2-5; D unresolved. Germline CDR1 and CDR2: SGHTA and FQGNSA. Trimming removed 5 bases from V and 2 bases from J, with 9 bases in between. This CDR3 has 13 amino acids. This chain's CDR3 is CASSRTPQETQYF. In nucleotides, the CDR3 is TGTGCCAGCAGCCGGACGCCTCAAGAGACCCAGTACTTC.

The count of this clone is one. J is TRBJ2-5 and V is TRBV6-1; possible D gene TRBD1, 6 bases. CDR1 MNHNS and CDR2 SASEGT come from the germline V gene. The CDR3 is 15 amino acids. Deletions cut 4 bases from V and 2 bases from J, with 14 bases between. The CDR3, as DNA: TGTGCCAGCAGTGCGAGCAGGGGTAAACAAGAGACCCAGTACTTC. Its translation: CASSASRGKQETQYF.

DNA for the CDR3: TGTGCCAGCAGCCCTTCGCCGGGGGACCCTAATCAGCCCCAGCATTTT. The encoded protein is CASSPSPGDPNQPQHF. The chain employs TRBV7-9 and TRBJ1-5; tentative D call: TRBD1 (5 bases). V dropped 5 bases and J dropped 4 bases, with 18 bases sitting between them. The CDR3 sequence is 16 residues long. Germline V CDR1 and CDR2: SEHNR, FQNEAQ (reference sequence).

V and J are TRBV18 and TRBJ2-5; D remains ambiguous. CDR3 length: 13 residues. Germline assignment: CDR1 KGHSH and CDR2 LQKENI. V lost 2 bases, J lost 4 bases, and 8 bases lay in between. The CDR3 here is CASSPGNGETQYF. The CDR3 DNA follows: TGTGCCAGCTCACCAGGGAATGGAGAGACCCAGTACTTC.

This clone has just a few counts. The gene calls are TRBV6-5 and TRBJ2-7; the match to TRBD1 covers 7 bases. CDR1 is MNHEY, CDR2 SVGAGI, per germline. The CDR3 is 12 residues long. The J segment lost 5 bases and the V segment lost 10 bases, leaving 8 bases of the junction unmatched. This CDR3 reads CATRDRVNEQYF. The CDR3 region has the DNA TGTGCCACCAGAGACAGGGTGAACGAGCAGTACTTC.

The J gene is TRBJ1-2, the V gene TRBV30; D ambiguous. The germline V gene has CDR1 GTSNPN and CDR2 SVGIG (reference sequence). V was clipped by 0 bases and J by 5 bases, with 4 bases between them. This CDR3 has 11 residues. CDR3: CAWSVQYGYTF. CDR3 DNA sequence: TGTGCCTGGAGTGTACAGTATGGCTACACCTTC.

This clone was seen a handful of times. The rearrangement uses TRBV19 and TRBJ2-1; 9 bases agree with TRBD1. The CDR3 spans 17 residues. V gave up 3 bases and J gave up 6 bases; unmatched junction bases: 12. Germline CDR1 reads LNHDA; CDR2 reads SQIVND (reference sequence). In DNA form, the CDR3 reads TGTGCCAGTAGTATCACGGGGACAGGGAAGGGGTTCAATGAGCAGTTCTTC. It translates to CASSITGTGKGFNEQFF. The full variable domain, completed using reference TRBV19 and TRBJ2-1, is DGGITQSPKYLFRKEGQNVTLSCEQNLNHDAMYWYRQDPGQGLRLIYYSQIVNDFQKGDIAEGYSVSREKKESFPLTVTSAQKNPTAFYLCASSITGTGKGFNEQFFGPGTRLTVL.

The genes are TRBV28 and TRBJ1-2; D is undetermined. The CDR3 has 14 residues. Germline CDR1 reads MDHEN; CDR2 reads SYDVKM. V was cut by 6 bases and J by 1 base, with 12 bases left in between. The CDR3 reads CASSPGPNNYGYTF. The CDR3, as DNA: TGTGCCAGCAGCCCAGGACCGAATAACTATGGCTACACCTTC.

The chain uses TRBV6-6 and TRBJ2-3, with D unresolved. The CDR3 consists of 12 residues. V was clipped by 3 bases and J by 8 bases, with 9 bases between them. CDR1 is MNHNY and CDR2 is SVGAGI in the germline V gene (reference sequence). The DNA for the CDR3 is TGTGCCAGCAGTTATAAAGGTGGTACGCAGTATTTT. This encodes CASSYKGGTQYF.

The chain links TRBV9 to TRBJ1-1; D possibly corresponds to TRBD1 (5 bases). CDR3 length: 12 amino acids. Germline CDR1 SGDLS, CDR2 YYNGEE. V was shortened by 3 bases and J by 5 bases, with 8 bases between the two germline ends. The CDR3 sequence is CASSAGGTEAFF. In DNA, the CDR3 is TGTGCCAGCAGCGCCGGGGGGACTGAAGCTTTCTTT.